The next 14 T cell receptor beta chains were all read from a single sample in a study of a mutant IDH1 vaccine in newly diagnosed glioma. Measured with immunoSEQ multiplex PCR; TCRdb has only the in-frame clones, and not every one. Here the sample spans 77,000 or so clones, 85% to 90% being singletons. These receptors are not linked to any known antigen. Time point in this sample: week 23, last vaccination. Vaccine doses each comprised 300 ug of mutant IDH1 20-mer peptide, with topical imiquimod. The specimen was PBMCs, collected from a glioma patient whose treatment included an IDH1 peptide vaccine. These receptors all come from a woman between 45 and 60 years old with glioma.

Details on this clone: The junction departs from the called germline gene at one end, perhaps through a read error. The rearrangement uses TRBV7-7 and TRBJ2-1; TRBD1 might be the D (6 bases). CDR1 is SSHAT and CDR2 is FNYEAQ in the germline V gene (reference sequence). The CDR3 runs 13 residues. The CDR3 DNA is TGTGCTAGCAGCCCGGCGGTGGGGGCTGAGCAGTTCTTC. As protein: CASSPAVGAEQFF.

DNA of the CDR3: TGTGCCAGCTCACCTGGCACAGGGGGCAGTGAGCAGTACTTC. Its protein product is CASSPGTGGSEQYF. The chain links TRBV18 to TRBJ2-7; 9 bases agree with TRBD1. CDR1 is KGHSH, CDR2 LQKENI, per germline. The CDR3 totals 14 residues. V trimming: 3 bases; J trimming: 7 bases; junction bases outside the gene matches: 7.

The chain links TRBV28 to TRBJ1-4, with 7 positions matching TRBD1. CDR1 and CDR2 (germline): MDHEN, SYDVKM. The CDR3 consists of 16 residues. V gave up 4 bases and J gave up 3 bases; unmatched junction bases: 8. The CDR3 DNA reads TGTGCCAGCAGTTCTTTACCGGGACAGCCTAATGAAAAACTGTTTTTT. Residues: CASSSLPGQPNEKLFF.

The chain joins TRBV18 to TRBJ1-2; D is perhaps TRBD1 (6 bases). Looked up from germline, CDR1 is KGHSH and CDR2 is LQKENI. The germline V and J ends were trimmed by 2 bases and 1 base, with 11 bases remaining between them. CDR3 length: 15 residues. The CDR3 DNA follows: TGTGCCAGCTCACCAGACAGGTCCCGTAACTATGGCTACACCTTC. It yields the protein CASSPDRSRNYGYTF.

The chain carries TRBV7-9 and TRBJ2-1; TRBD2 agrees at 11 bases. The CDR3 length is 16 residues. Germline CDR1 SEHNR, CDR2 FQNEAQ (reference sequence). Trimming cost V 3 bases and J 5 bases; bases outside gene matches: 6. CDR3 nucleotide sequence: TGTGCCAGCAGCTTCCTTAGCGGGAGGGGGCACAATGAGCAGTTCTTC. It encodes CASSFLSGRGHNEQFF.

This clone occurred once. The chain has TRBV18 and TRBJ2-5, with TRBD1 matching over 7 bases. Germline trimming cut 8 bases from V and 1 base from J; bases unmatched to any gene: 4. The CDR3 runs 13 residues. CDR1 is KGHSH, CDR2 LQKENI, per germline. The CDR3 sequence: CASHDRVQETQYF. For the CDR3, the DNA is TGTGCCAGCCACGACAGGGTCCAAGAGACCCAGTACTTC.

This chain uses TRBV2 with TRBJ1-1; unclear D gene. The CDR3 sequence is 13 residues long. V lost 7 bases and J lost 2, with 11 bases in between. Per germline, CDR1 SNHLY and CDR2 FYNNEI. The CDR3 bases are TGTGCCAGCACGTTTCAGTTAAACACTGAAGCTTTCTTT. Translation: CASTFQLNTEAFF.

The chain joins TRBV27 to TRBJ2-6; perhaps TRBD1 as D (5 bases). The CDR3 is 17 residues long. V lost 0 bases and J lost 0, with 9 bases in between. Looked up from germline, CDR1 is MNHEY and CDR2 is SMNVEV (reference sequence). CDR3 in amino acids: CASSLSDSLSGANVLTF. In nucleotides, the CDR3 is TGTGCCAGCAGTTTATCCGACAGCCTCTCTGGGGCCAACGTCCTGACTTTC. Full variable domain (missing parts from reference TRBV27 and TRBJ2-6): EAQVTQNPRYLITVTGKKLTVTCSQNMNHEYMSWYRQDPGLGLRQIYYSMNVEVTDKGDVPEGYKVSRKEKRNFPLILESPSPNQTSLYFCASSLSDSLSGANVLTFGAGSRLTVL.

This clone was counted a single time. This chain joins TRBV28 and TRBJ2-2, with unresolved D. The CDR3 has 13 residues. Between the trimmed V and J ends, which lost 10 bases and 2 bases, there was a span of 11 bases. Germline V CDR1 and CDR2: MDHEN, SYDVKM. The CDR3 DNA reads TGTGCCACCTGTAGTGGAAACACCGGGGAGCTGTTTTTT. Its protein is CATCSGNTGELFF.

The chain carries TRBV6-5 and TRBJ1-1; no reliable D call. Germline-derived CDR1 and CDR2 are MNHEY and SVGAGI. V was cut by 4 bases and J by 4 bases, with 4 bases left in between. The CDR3 loop spans 11 amino acids. CDR3 DNA sequence: TGTGCCAGCAGTTCAGTCACTGAAGCTTTCTTT. It translates to CASSSVTEAFF.

Note on this clone: The same CDR3 arises from other DNA sequences in this sample as well. The gene calls are TRBV30 and TRBJ2-2; D is uncertain. CDR3 length equals 11 residues. Trimming removed 0 bases from V and 8 bases from J, with 4 bases in between. The germline V gene has CDR1 GTSNPN and CDR2 SVGIG (reference sequence). The CDR3 loop is CAWSVGGELFF. Here the CDR3 DNA reads TGTGCCTGGAGTGTGGGAGGGGAGCTGTTTTTT.

V is TRBV7-8 and J is TRBJ1-5; 9 bases are a match to TRBD1. CDR1 SGHVS and CDR2 FQNEAQ come from the germline V gene. The V gene end was trimmed by 2 bases and the J gene end by 6 bases; junction bases not matched to a gene: 14. The CDR3 extends over 18 amino acids. The CDR3 protein is CASSLFPGQGIGSQPQHF. CDR3 coding DNA: TGTGCCAGCAGCTTATTCCCGGGACAGGGCATTGGAAGTCAGCCCCAGCATTTT.

The chain uses TRBV25-1 and TRBJ2-5, with 14 positions matching TRBD2. The CDR3 extends over 18 amino acids. With V trimmed by 7 bases and J by 5 bases, 15 bases remained unmatched. Germline values: CDR1 MGHDK, CDR2 SYGVNS. The CDR3 sequence is CASTPWTSGRSPKETQYF. The CDR3 coding sequence is TGTGCCAGCACCCCCTGGACTAGCGGGAGGTCCCCTAAGGAGACCCAGTACTTC.

This chain links TRBV28 with TRBJ1-3; D is ambiguous. The CDR3 length is 14 residues. The germline V gene has CDR1 MDHEN and CDR2 SYDVKM. Trimming stripped 6 bases from V and 2 bases from J, with 11 bases between. CDR3 region: CASSIDLAGNTIYF. The DNA for the CDR3 is TGTGCCAGCAGCATAGATTTAGCTGGAAACACCATATATTTT.